The source of this T cell receptor beta chain is a study of Ad26.COV2.S vaccination and SARS-CoV-2 variants. Study results and caveats: Similar non-spike TCR breadth was seen in vaccine and placebo recipients.

The CDR3 consists of 14 residues. Germline V gene sequence: CDR1 SGDLS, CDR2 YYNGEE. The ends were cut back, 4 bases at V and 9 bases at J, with 18 bases in the middle. With regard to this clone: Its antigen is currently unknown.

This table comes from immunoSEQ multiplex PCR, and its TCRdb copy is limited to in-frame clones, with some not included. The sample carries a few hundred thousand clones, about nine tenths recorded once. As to treatment: around 19 received Ad26.COV2.S at low or high dose, single or two shots; roughly five received placebo; per-sample allocation not given. All samples were drawn on day 63, counting from the first vaccine or placebo injection. Based in Boston, the donor was an adult of 18-55 years. The specimen comprised peripheral blood, sampled in a trial of Ad26.COV2.S vaccine versus placebo. The chain recombines TRBV9 with TRBJ2-3, with unresolved D. The sequence was collected from a person aged 18-65 years who received the Ad26.COV2.S COVID-19 vaccine or a placebo. CDR3 sequence (DNA): TGTGCCAGCAGCCCCCAACCCAATACGCAGACGCAGTATTTT. It translates to CASSPQPNTQTQYF.